A single sample gave rise to the 24 T cell receptor beta chains below, sequenced in a study of T-cell reconstitution after alpha-beta-depleted transplantation in children. TCRbeta library preparation incorporated unique molecular identifiers. TCRdb re-analysed the PCR reads in MiXCR, keeping a single row per CDR3 protein. Of a few hundred thousand distinct CDR3 sequences detected, roughly 21% appear once; the ten largest clones hold approximately 9.9%. The sequenced sample was PBMCs, mostly from graft donor cells, obtained 180 days after TCRalphabeta/CD19-depleted stem cell transplant. The source of these receptors is a male patient between 5 and 17 years old who had a stem cell transplant for acute lymphoblastic leukemia, so the T cells may come from the graft donor.

J is TRBJ2-5 and V is TRBV12-3 or TRBV12-4; TRBD1 agrees at 8 bases. The CDR3 extends over 15 amino acids. V shed 6 bases, J shed 9 bases, and the junction held 15 bases outside the gene matches. DNA for the CDR3: TGTGCCAGCAGACCCAGGGGGCCCCCTCCTAGGTCCCAGTACTTC. Translating it yields CASRPRGPPPRSQYF.

This clonotype was seen a handful of times. V is TRBV20-1 and J is TRBJ2-1, with 9 positions matching TRBD2. CDR1 DFQATT and CDR2 SNEGSKA come from the germline V gene (reference sequence). The CDR3 loop spans 14 amino acids. Germline trimming cut 6 bases from V and 5 bases from J; bases unmatched to any gene: 8. The CDR3 DNA reads TGCAGTGCGGACGGGACTAGCCCCCACAATGAGCAGTTCTTC. Translation gives CSADGTSPHNEQFF.

The rearrangement joins TRBV18 to TRBJ2-7, with TRBD1 identical over 9 bases. Germline-derived CDR1 and CDR2 are KGHSH and LQKENI. CDR3 length: 16 residues. The V gene end was trimmed by 2 bases and the J gene end by 3 bases; junction bases not matched to a gene: 8. The CDR3 DNA is TGTGCCAGCTCACCAAGGAGGACAGGGGATAGCTACGAGCAGTACTTC. This sequence encodes CASSPRRTGDSYEQYF.

The rearrangement uses TRBV4-1 and TRBJ1-1; D may be TRBD1 (5 bases). There are 14 residues in the CDR3. Germline CDR1 is MGHRA and CDR2 is YSYEKL. V lost 1 base and J lost 1, with 7 bases in between. CDR3 nucleotide sequence: TGCGCCAGCAGCCAAGCCAGGGAGAACACTGAAGCTTTCTTT. This encodes CASSQARENTEAFF.

This chain joins TRBV7-2 and TRBJ2-7, with TRBD2 matching 7 bases. This CDR3 comprises 14 residues. Germline V gene sequence: CDR1 SGHTA, CDR2 FQGNSA. Unmatched junction bases numbered 6, after V lost 5 bases and J lost 2 bases. In DNA form, the CDR3 reads TGTGCCAGCAGCCCGGGACTACTTACCTACGAGCAGTACTTC. Protein: CASSPGLLTYEQYF.

This chain uses TRBV20-1 with TRBJ2-1, with TRBD2 as a possible D gene (5 bases). Trimming shortened V by 3 bases and J by 6 bases, and 15 bases separated the two germline ends. This CDR3 has 14 amino acids. CDR1 DFQATT and CDR2 SNEGSKA come from the germline V gene (reference sequence). DNA of the CDR3: TGCAGTGCTAGTCGCATCGTGGACTCCAATGAGCAGTTCTTC. Its protein is CSASRIVDSNEQFF.

This clonotype has only a few counts. CDR3 nucleotide sequence: TGTGCCAGCTCTTCCGGGAAAAACGAGCAGTACTTC. Its protein product is CASSSGKNEQYF. This rearrangement joins TRBV18 to TRBJ2-7; weak D call: TRBD2 (5 bases). Germline lookup yields CDR1 KGHSH and CDR2 LQKENI. The CDR3 loop spans 12 amino acids. V was pared by 6 bases and J by 5 bases, with 11 bases between.

DNA for the CDR3: TGTGCCAGCAGTTTACGGCGGGGGTCCGGAAACACCATATATTTT. Amino acids: CASSLRRGSGNTIYF. The genes are TRBV27 and TRBJ1-3; D might be TRBD1 (5 bases). The V gene lost 2 bases and the J gene lost 4 bases, with 12 bases spanning the gap. This CDR3 is 15 amino acids long. CDR1 is MNHEY, CDR2 SMNVEV, per germline (reference sequence).

This clonotype was seen a few times. In DNA form, the CDR3 reads TGTGCCAGCAGTCCCGCAGGCTCGTCGGCTGAAGCTTTCTTT. Residues: CASSPAGSSAEAFF. The chain uses TRBV12-3 or TRBV12-4 and TRBJ1-1, with unresolved D. The CDR3 is 14 amino acids. V was trimmed by 5 bases and J by 6 bases, leaving 16 bases between them.

The V and J genes are TRBV7-6 and TRBJ2-5; no firm D call. The V gene's germline CDR1 is SGHVS and CDR2 FNYEAQ. CDR3 length equals 13 residues. With 4 bases removed from V and 5 bases from J, the gap between germline ends came to 11 bases. In nucleotides, the CDR3 is TGTGCCAGCAGCTCCCCCTTGCGGGAGACCCAGTACTTC. Encoded protein: CASSSPLRETQYF.

This clonotype was counted only a few times. The J gene is TRBJ2-5, the V gene TRBV20-1, with TRBD1 matching 9 bases. From germline, CDR1 is DFQATT and CDR2 SNEGSKA (reference sequence). Trimming at V came to 6 bases and at J to 7 bases, leaving 12 bases not matched to a gene. The CDR3 spans 14 residues. This CDR3 is CSARRTGVYGTQYF. CDR3 coding DNA: TGCAGTGCAAGACGGACAGGGGTATATGGGACCCAGTACTTC.

A single count supports this clonotype. V and J are TRBV2 and TRBJ2-1, with D possibly TRBD2 on 6 matching bases. V was trimmed by 6 bases and J by 10 bases, leaving 10 bases between them. Germline V gives CDR1 SNHLY, CDR2 FYNNEI. The CDR3 is 11 residues long. CDR3 coding DNA: TGTGCCAGCAGGTATAGCGGAGAGCAGTTCTTC. Protein: CASRYSGEQFF.

The rearrangement joins TRBV7-6 to TRBJ2-1, with D possibly matching TRBD2 (6 bases). The V and J ends lost 5 bases and 3 bases respectively, with 14 bases between them. The CDR3 loop spans 15 amino acids. CDR1 is SGHVS, CDR2 FNYEAQ, per germline. CDR3 protein: CASSPLGGVYNEQFF. The CDR3 bases are TGTGCCAGCAGCCCCTTGGGGGGAGTCTACAATGAGCAGTTCTTC.

This clonotype was seen a handful of times. The gene calls are TRBV12-3 or TRBV12-4 and TRBJ2-5, with 9 positions matching TRBD2. V dropped 7 bases and J dropped 5; count of bases not matched to a gene: 11. The CDR3 consists of 15 residues. CDR3 nucleotides: TGTGCCAGCATCCCACTCGGGACTAGCTTTGAGACCCAGTACTTC. Protein product: CASIPLGTSFETQYF.

J is TRBJ2-1 and V is TRBV5-1, with 9 bases that match TRBD2. J was trimmed by 8 bases and V by 0 bases; bases with no gene match: 0. Germline lookup yields CDR1 SGHRS and CDR2 YFSETQ. This CDR3 comprises 13 residues. The DNA for the CDR3 is TGCGCCAGCAGCTTGGGGACTAGCGATGAGCAGTTCTTC. Residues: CASSLGTSDEQFF.

The V and J genes are TRBV2 and TRBJ2-3, with D possibly TRBD2 on 5 matching bases. The length of the CDR3 is 14 residues. Germline V lookup: CDR1 SNHLY, CDR2 FYNNEI. Trimming shortened V by 4 bases and J by 10 bases, and 18 bases separated the two germline ends. The DNA of the CDR3 is TGTGCCAGCAGTGTAGCCGGACTGGGAGACGCGCAGTATTTT. Its protein is CASSVAGLGDAQYF.

The chain combines TRBV20-1 with TRBJ2-2; D is unclear. Deletions cut 2 bases from V and 8 bases from J, with 12 bases between. Germline values: CDR1 DFQATT, CDR2 SNEGSKA (reference sequence). This CDR3 region has 13 residues. CDR3 amino acids: CSARMPPRGELFF. CDR3 nucleotides: TGCAGTGCTAGAATGCCCCCCCGGGGGGAGCTGTTTTTT.

The table lists this clonotype with a few counts. The rearrangement joins TRBV12-3 or TRBV12-4 to TRBJ1-5; a weak D match, TRBD1 (6 bases). With 2 bases removed from V and 6 bases from J, the gap between germline ends came to 17 bases. The CDR3 spans 16 residues. The CDR3 DNA follows: TGTGCCAGCAGTTTAAGGCTTGGGACACCCAGTCAGCCCCAGCATTTT. Translating it yields CASSLRLGTPSQPQHF.

The V and J genes are TRBV5-1 and TRBJ2-3, with 13 nucleotides matching TRBD2. The J segment lost 0 bases and the V segment lost 0 bases, leaving 16 bases of the junction unmatched. The CDR3 spans 22 residues. Per the germline V gene, CDR1 is SGHRS and CDR2 is YFSETQ. The CDR3: CASSLAEDGLAGVIASTDTQYF. CDR3 nucleotide sequence: TGCGCCAGCAGCTTGGCCGAGGACGGACTAGCGGGAGTGATCGCTAGCACAGATACGCAGTATTTT.

The chain has TRBV11-2 and TRBJ1-1; D gene ambiguous. Trimming cost V 5 bases and J 5 bases, with 12 bases left between them. CDR3 size: 13 residues. Germline CDR1 and CDR2: SGHAT and FQNNGV. The CDR3 loop is CASSRSARTEAFF. Written as DNA, the CDR3 is TGTGCCAGCAGCCGATCGGCCCGGACTGAAGCTTTCTTT.

The chain has TRBV10-3 and TRBJ2-4; TRBD2 agrees at 8 bases. The CDR3 is made up of 18 amino acids. Losses at the gene ends were 0 bases for V and 0 bases for J; bases not matched to a gene: 7. In germline, CDR1 is ENHRY, CDR2 SYGVKD. The CDR3 DNA reads TGTGCCATCAGTGAGTCAACTAGCGGCTCTTTAGCCAAAAACATTCAGTACTTC. Translating gives CAISESTSGSLAKNIQYF.

This chain connects TRBV7-9 to TRBJ2-2; TRBD1 or TRBD2 may be the D gene (5 bases each). The CDR3 sequence is 14 residues long. The V gene's germline CDR1 is SEHNR and CDR2 FQNEAQ (reference sequence). Trimming took off 5 bases at V and 7 bases at J, with 14 bases between the two ends. As DNA, the CDR3 is TGTGCCAGCAGCGGGGCCCGGGGCGGCGGGGAGCTGTTTTTT. Its protein product is CASSGARGGGELFF.

This clonotype has ten or more counts. The chain couples TRBV5-6 to TRBJ2-3; D is ambiguous. The CDR3 covers 13 residues. Germline CDR1 and CDR2: SGHDT and YYEEEE. The V and J ends lost 1 base and 0 bases respectively, with 3 bases between them. The CDR3 region has the DNA TGTGCCAGCAGCTTGATGAGCACAGATACGCAGTATTTT. Its translation: CASSLMSTDTQYF.

V is TRBV5-5 and J is TRBJ1-2, with D possibly being TRBD1 (5 bases). The CDR3 extends over 17 amino acids. The V end was cut by 0 bases, the J end by 2 bases, with 17 bases between. Germline CDR1 reads SGHKS; CDR2 reads YYEKEE (reference sequence). Written as DNA, the CDR3 is TGTGCCAGCAGCTTGGTACCTCCCGCCGGGGCCAACTATGGCTACACCTTC. Translation: CASSLVPPAGANYGYTF.